These 30 T cell receptor beta chains came from one sample sequenced in a study of B cell selection in AIRE deficiency. Sorted regulatory T cells were CD4-positive, CD25-high and CD127-low or negative. Libraries were prepared by immunoSEQ multiplex PCR; TCRdb keeps only in-frame clonotypes and omits some of them. The sample holds roughly 18,000 clones; more than 85% are singletons and the top ten take about 0.89%. What was sequenced was CD4+CD25+ Tregs sorted from PBMCs. The source is a human donor in good health.

J is TRBJ2-2 and V is TRBV19, with unresolved D. Germline CDR1 LNHDA, CDR2 SQIVND (reference sequence). V was pared by 6 bases and J by 0 bases, with 11 bases between. CDR3 length: 15 residues. The CDR3 region has the DNA TGTGCCAGTAGAATTCAGTTAGCGAACACCGGGGAGCTGTTTTTT. Translated: CASRIQLANTGELFF.

The gene calls are TRBV11-2 and TRBJ2-2, with D possibly being TRBD2 (5 bases). Germline V CDR1 and CDR2: SGHAT, FQNNGV. V lost 1 base and J 3 bases, leaving 12 bases between the germline ends. This CDR3 region has 16 residues. This CDR3 is CASSLGSGSYTGELFF. The CDR3 DNA sequence: TGTGCCAGCAGCTTAGGGTCGGGATCGTACACCGGGGAGCTGTTTTTT.

The rearrangement uses TRBV7-3 and TRBJ2-1; 12 nucleotides agree with TRBD2. This CDR3 has 15 amino acids. Looked up from germline, CDR1 is SGHTA and CDR2 is FQGTGA. The V gene end was trimmed by 2 bases and the J gene end by 7 bases; junction bases not matched to a gene: 3. The CDR3 DNA follows: TGTGCCAGCAGCTTAGGGACTAGCGGGTCGAATGAGCAGTTCTTC. It translates to CASSLGTSGSNEQFF.

The rearrangement joins TRBV29-1 to TRBJ2-5; 10 nucleotides align to TRBD1. CDR3 size: 13 residues. The junction had 7 bases not matched to a gene; V was cut back by 7 bases and J by 5 bases. CDR1 SQVTM and CDR2 ANQGSEA come from the germline V gene. DNA of the CDR3: TGCAGCGCAGTGGGGACAGGGGAGGAGACCCAGTACTTC. Its protein product is CSAVGTGEETQYF.

The chain links TRBV15 to TRBJ2-7; tentative D call: TRBD1 (5 bases). Germline V gives CDR1 LNHNV, CDR2 YYDKDF (reference sequence). The length of the CDR3 is 14 residues. V was trimmed by 3 bases and J by 0 bases, leaving 9 bases between them. CDR3 in amino acids: CATSRDTSSYEQYF. In nucleotides, the CDR3 is TGTGCCACCAGCAGGGACACCAGCTCCTACGAGCAGTACTTC.

The chain uses TRBV10-3 and TRBJ2-7; TRBD1 matches 10 bases. The J segment lost 3 bases and the V segment lost 10 bases, leaving 6 bases of the junction unmatched. There are 13 residues in the CDR3. The germline V gene encodes CDR1 ENHRY and CDR2 SYGVKD. CDR3 protein: CATRRTGGYEQYF. Written as DNA, the CDR3 is TGTGCCACCCGACGGACAGGGGGCTACGAGCAGTACTTC.

The chain links TRBV29-1 to TRBJ1-2; 7 bases align to TRBD1. J lost 3 bases, V lost 6 bases, and 7 bases had no gene match. CDR1 is SQVTM, CDR2 ANQGSEA, per germline. The CDR3 runs 13 residues. The CDR3 DNA sequence: TGCAGCGTGAGTAGGGGACAGCACTATGGCTACACCTTC. Translated, it gives CSVSRGQHYGYTF.

The rearrangement uses TRBV7-2 and TRBJ2-1, with TRBD2 identical over 11 bases. Germline V CDR1 and CDR2: SGHTA, FQGNSA. The CDR3 has 11 amino acids. Trimming at V came to 4 bases and at J to 15 bases, leaving 2 bases not matched to a gene. CDR3 nucleotide sequence: TGTGCCAGCAGCTCAGGACTAGCGGGGTTCTTC. Translation gives CASSSGLAGFF.

J is TRBJ2-6 and V is TRBV6-1; D possibly uses TRBD1 or TRBD2 (5 bases each). Looked up from germline, CDR1 is MNHNS and CDR2 is SASEGT. The CDR3 runs 15 residues. V was cut by 6 bases and J by 0 bases, with 9 bases left in between. CDR3: CASSFGGSGANVLTF. CDR3 nucleotide sequence: TGTGCCAGCAGCTTTGGGGGCTCTGGGGCCAACGTCCTGACTTTC.

This chain joins TRBV5-6 and TRBJ1-1; TRBD1 agrees at 7 bases. Germline V lookup: CDR1 SGHDT, CDR2 YYEEEE. V lost 4 bases, J lost 8 bases, and 5 bases stayed unmatched. There are 12 residues in the CDR3. CDR3 DNA: TGTGCCAGCAGCCTTAACAGGGGAGAAGCTTTCTTT. Amino acid sequence: CASSLNRGEAFF.

This clone was observed once. The chain carries TRBV7-6 and TRBJ2-1; 7 bases are shared with TRBD2. J gave up 5 bases and V 0 bases, and 7 bases lay outside the gene matches. The V gene's germline CDR1 is SGHVS and CDR2 FNYEAQ. The CDR3 totals 16 residues. The CDR3 loop is CASSLAGGTTNNEQFF. The DNA of the CDR3 is TGTGCCAGCAGCTTAGCGGGCGGGACTACCAACAATGAGCAGTTCTTC.

The V call is TRBV5-4, the J call TRBJ1-3; D perhaps matches TRBD1 (5 bases). CDR3 length: 14 residues. V shed 4 bases and J shed 4 bases, with 12 bases lying between them. CDR1 SGHNT and CDR2 YYREEE come from the germline V gene (reference sequence). CDR3: CASSPGGAGNTIYF. The CDR3 DNA follows: TGTGCCAGCAGCCCAGGAGGGGCAGGAAACACCATATATTTT. The full variable domain, with the rest looked up from reference TRBV5-4 and TRBJ1-3, is ETGVTQSPTHLIKTRGQQVTLRCSSQSGHNTVSWYQQALGQGPQFIFQYYREEENGRGNFPPRFSGLQFPNYSSELNVNALELDDSALYLCASSPGGAGNTIYFGEGSWLTVV.

Concerning this clone: Other nucleotide sequences in the sample specify the same CDR3. The J gene is TRBJ1-3, the V gene TRBV25-1; D is unresolved. From germline, CDR1 is MGHDK and CDR2 SYGVNS. With 8 bases removed from V and 3 bases from J, the gap between germline ends came to 17 bases. The CDR3 spans 15 residues. CDR3 sequence: CASCSRGIDGNTIYF. CDR3 nucleotide sequence: TGTGCCAGCTGCAGTAGAGGGATTGATGGAAACACCATATATTTT. Drawing the rest from reference TRBV25-1 and TRBJ1-3, the complete variable domain is EADIYQTPRYLVIGTGKKITLECSQTMGHDKMYWYQQDPGMELHLIHYSYGVNSTEKGDLSSESTVSRIRTEHFPLTLESARPSHTSQYLCASCSRGIDGNTIYFGEGSWLTVV.

This rearrangement joins TRBV18 to TRBJ2-7; 8 nucleotides align to TRBD2. V lost 6 bases and J lost 4; bases outside the gene matches: 5. The CDR3 consists of 13 residues. From germline, CDR1 is KGHSH and CDR2 LQKENI. Here the CDR3 DNA reads TGTGCCAGCTCCAACAGCGGGGGTTACGAGCAGTACTTC. Its protein is CASSNSGGYEQYF.

CDR3 residues: CASSRQGKNTGELFF. CDR3 DNA sequence: TGTGCCAGCAGCCGACAGGGAAAGAACACCGGGGAGCTGTTTTTT. J is TRBJ2-2 and V is TRBV4-2, with 7 bases matching TRBD1. The CDR3 length is 15 residues. V was pared by 4 bases and J by 1 base, with 3 bases of the junction left unmatched. Germline values: CDR1 LGHNA, CDR2 YNFKEQ.

This rearrangement joins TRBV7-2 to TRBJ1-1; D is perhaps TRBD1 (6 bases). The CDR3 runs to 14 residues. Germline V gene data show CDR1 as SGHTA and CDR2 as FQGNSA. V lost 2 bases and J 7 bases, leaving 14 bases between the germline ends. As DNA, the CDR3 is TGTGCCAGCAGCTTAAAGGGGGGAAGCCTTGAAGCTTTCTTT. Its translation is CASSLKGGSLEAFF.

In its sample, this clone was seen once. The chain couples TRBV5-8 to TRBJ1-5; the D gene is possibly TRBD1 (6 bases). CDR1 is SGHTS, CDR2 YDEGEE, per germline. The CDR3 sequence is 15 residues long. Trimming took off 0 bases at V and 5 bases at J, with 12 bases between the two ends. CDR3 bases: TGTGCCAGCAGCTTGGTCTCAGGGGCGTATCAGCCCCAGCATTTT. As protein: CASSLVSGAYQPQHF.

The chain joins TRBV5-1 to TRBJ2-2; perhaps TRBD1 as D (7 bases). Germline CDR1 is SGHRS and CDR2 is YFSETQ. With 0 bases removed from V and 7 bases from J, the gap between germline ends came to 10 bases. The CDR3 loop spans 14 amino acids. CDR3 amino acids: CASSLAGDSGELFF. The CDR3 DNA reads TGCGCCAGCAGCTTGGCGGGGGACAGCGGGGAGCTGTTTTTT.

The V call is TRBV11-2, the J call TRBJ1-1, with D tentatively TRBD1 (5 bases). The length of the CDR3 is 15 residues. CDR1 SGHAT and CDR2 FQNNGV come from the germline V gene. Deletions cut 2 bases from V and 4 bases from J, with 14 bases between. CDR3 bases: TGTGCCAGCAGCTTAATGGGGGGATGGAGCACTGAAGCTTTCTTT. Translating gives CASSLMGGWSTEAFF. Using reference TRBV11-2 and TRBJ1-1 for the parts outside the CDR3, the full variable domain is EAGVAQSPRYKIIEKRQSVAFWCNPISGHATLYWYQQILGQGPKLLIQFQNNGVVDDSQLPKDRFSAERLKGVDSTLKIQPAKLEDSAVYLCASSLMGGWSTEAFFGQGTRLTVV.

The V call is TRBV6-1, the J call TRBJ2-1; 11 bases line up with TRBD2. CDR3 length: 14 amino acids. The ends lost 7 bases at V and 3 bases at J; junction bases unmatched: 2. Germline CDR1 MNHNS, CDR2 SASEGT. CDR3 nucleotide sequence: TGTGCCAGCACCGGGACTAGCGGCTACAATGAGCAGTTCTTC. It encodes CASTGTSGYNEQFF.

The chain has TRBV2 and TRBJ2-1, with unresolved D. V lost 3 bases and J 12 bases, leaving 15 bases between the germline ends. Per germline, CDR1 SNHLY and CDR2 FYNNEI. This CDR3 is 13 amino acids long. This chain's CDR3 is CASSDTRLGTQFF. CDR3 coding DNA: TGTGCCAGCAGTGATACGCGGTTGGGTACGCAGTTCTTC.

The count of this clone is one. CDR3 nucleotides: TGCGCCAGCAGCCACGTCGGGGAGCTGTTTTTT. Translating it yields CASSHVGELFF. This chain links TRBV4-1 with TRBJ2-2, with unresolved D. V was trimmed by 3 bases and J by 7 bases, leaving 3 bases between them. Germline CDR1 is MGHRA and CDR2 is YSYEKL. The CDR3 contains 11 residues.

The chain recombines TRBV18 with TRBJ2-5; TRBD2 matches 11 bases. The V gene's germline CDR1 is KGHSH and CDR2 LQKENI. J gave up 3 bases and V 6 bases, and 3 bases lay outside the gene matches. The CDR3 is made up of 14 amino acids. CDR3 in DNA: TGTGCCAGCTCGATGGGACTAGCGGAAGAGACCCAGTACTTC. It codes for CASSMGLAEETQYF.

This chain uses TRBV5-1 with TRBJ2-7; TRBD1 aligns across 8 bases. Germline V lookup: CDR1 SGHRS, CDR2 YFSETQ. This CDR3 contains 16 residues. Trimming at V came to 0 bases and at J to 2 bases, leaving 7 bases not matched to a gene. Written as DNA, the CDR3 is TGCGCCAGCAGCTTGGGGACAGGGCAATTCGCCTACGAGCAGTACTTC. It yields the protein CASSLGTGQFAYEQYF.

V is TRBV5-1 and J is TRBJ2-3, with 8 nucleotides matching TRBD2. J was trimmed by 5 bases and V by 6 bases; bases with no gene match: 8. The length of the CDR3 is 14 residues. In germline, CDR1 is SGHRS, CDR2 YFSETQ. CDR3 loop: CASKPAGALDTQYF. CDR3 sequence (DNA): TGCGCCAGCAAACCAGCGGGAGCGTTAGATACGCAGTATTTT.

The chain recombines TRBV9 with TRBJ2-7; 9 bases map to TRBD1. The J segment lost 0 bases and the V segment lost 6 bases, leaving 10 bases of the junction unmatched. Germline loops: CDR1 SGDLS, CDR2 YYNGEE. The CDR3 totals 16 residues. The CDR3 region is CASNIQPGQGSYEQYF. The CDR3 region has the DNA TGTGCCAGCAACATCCAGCCGGGACAGGGCTCCTACGAGCAGTACTTC.

Comments on this clone: Mismatch with germline at one junction end may stem from a read error. The J gene is TRBJ1-5, the V gene TRBV19; 8 nucleotides line up with TRBD1. This CDR3 comprises 14 residues. From germline, CDR1 is LNHDA and CDR2 SQIVND (reference sequence). CDR3 in DNA: TGTGCCAGTAGTTTCCGGGACAGGCCTCAGTCCCAGCATTTT. This gives the protein CASSFRDRPQSQHF.

The CDR3 DNA sequence: TGTGCCAGCAGCTTACGTTCTCCACAGGGGGCTATAAGGACTGAAGCTTTCTTT. Translation gives CASSLRSPQGAIRTEAFF. The chain couples TRBV7-8 to TRBJ1-1, with 9 bases fitting TRBD1. This CDR3 has 18 residues. Germline V gives CDR1 SGHVS, CDR2 FQNEAQ. With V trimmed by 2 bases and J by 5 bases, 15 bases remained unmatched.

The rearrangement joins TRBV28 to TRBJ2-7; 8 bases map to TRBD2. The CDR3 length is 16 residues. J gave up 2 bases and V 6 bases, and 12 bases lay outside the gene matches. CDR1 and CDR2 from the germline V gene are MDHEN and SYDVKM. CDR3 region: CASRIRGLAVAYEQYF. CDR3 in DNA: TGTGCCAGCAGAATCCGCGGACTAGCAGTTGCCTACGAGCAGTACTTC. The whole variable domain, filled in from reference TRBV28 and TRBJ2-7, reads DVKVTQSSRYLVKRTGEKVFLECVQDMDHENMFWYRQDPGLGLRLIYFSYDVKMKEKGDIPEGYSVSREKKERFSLILESASTNQTSMYLCASRIRGLAVAYEQYFGPGTRLTVT.

V and J are TRBV12-5 and TRBJ2-1; the D gene could be TRBD1 or TRBD2 (5 bases each). The germline V gene encodes CDR1 LGHNT and CDR2 FRNRAP. The CDR3 is 14 amino acids. V lost 5 bases to trimming and J lost 4 bases, with 12 bases between them. The CDR3 spells CASGRGRPYNEQFF. CDR3 bases: TGTGCTAGTGGTCGGGGACGGCCATACAATGAGCAGTTCTTC.